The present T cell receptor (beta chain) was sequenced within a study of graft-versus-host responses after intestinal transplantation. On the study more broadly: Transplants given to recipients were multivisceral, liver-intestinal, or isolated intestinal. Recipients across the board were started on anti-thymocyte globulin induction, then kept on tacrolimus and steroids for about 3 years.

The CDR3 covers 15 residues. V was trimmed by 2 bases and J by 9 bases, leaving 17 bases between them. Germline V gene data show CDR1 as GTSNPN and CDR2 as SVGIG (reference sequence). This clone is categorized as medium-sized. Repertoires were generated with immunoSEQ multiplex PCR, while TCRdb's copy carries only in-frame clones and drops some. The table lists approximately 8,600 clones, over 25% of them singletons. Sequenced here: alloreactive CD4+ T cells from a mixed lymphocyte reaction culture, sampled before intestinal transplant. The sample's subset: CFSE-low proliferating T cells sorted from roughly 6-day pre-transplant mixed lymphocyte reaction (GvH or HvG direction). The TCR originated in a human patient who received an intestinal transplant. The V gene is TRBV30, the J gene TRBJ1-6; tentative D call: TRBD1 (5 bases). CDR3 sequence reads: CAWSLPGTPSSPLHF. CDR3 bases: TGTGCCTGGAGTTTGCCCGGGACTCCAAGTTCACCCCTCCACTTT.